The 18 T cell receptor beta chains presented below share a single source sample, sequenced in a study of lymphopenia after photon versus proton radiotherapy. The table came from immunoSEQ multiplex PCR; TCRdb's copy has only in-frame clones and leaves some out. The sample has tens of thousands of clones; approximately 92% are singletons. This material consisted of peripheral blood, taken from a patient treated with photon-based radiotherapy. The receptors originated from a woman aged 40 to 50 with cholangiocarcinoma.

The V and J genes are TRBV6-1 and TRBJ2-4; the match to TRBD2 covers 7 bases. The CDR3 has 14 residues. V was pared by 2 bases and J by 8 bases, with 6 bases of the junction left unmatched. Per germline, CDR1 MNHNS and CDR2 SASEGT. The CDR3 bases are TGTGCCAGCAGTGAATTGACTAGCTCCGACATTCAGTACTTC. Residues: CASSELTSSDIQYF.

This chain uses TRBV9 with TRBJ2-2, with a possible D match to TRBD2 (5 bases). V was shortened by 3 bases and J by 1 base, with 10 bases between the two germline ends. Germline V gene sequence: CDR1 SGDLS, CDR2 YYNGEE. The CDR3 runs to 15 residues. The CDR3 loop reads CASSAGGGNTGELFF. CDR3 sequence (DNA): TGTGCCAGCAGCGCCGGAGGCGGGAACACCGGGGAGCTGTTTTTT.

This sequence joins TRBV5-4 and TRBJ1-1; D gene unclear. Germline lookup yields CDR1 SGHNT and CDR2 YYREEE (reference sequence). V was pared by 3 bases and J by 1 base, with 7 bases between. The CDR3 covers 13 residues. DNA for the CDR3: TGTGCCAGCAGCTCGGGCGAGAACACTGAAGCTTTCTTT. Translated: CASSSGENTEAFF. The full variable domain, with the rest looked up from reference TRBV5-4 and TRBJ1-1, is ETGVTQSPTHLIKTRGQQVTLRCSSQSGHNTVSWYQQALGQGPQFIFQYYREEENGRGNFPPRFSGLQFPNYSSELNVNALELDDSALYLCASSSGENTEAFFGQGTRLTVV.

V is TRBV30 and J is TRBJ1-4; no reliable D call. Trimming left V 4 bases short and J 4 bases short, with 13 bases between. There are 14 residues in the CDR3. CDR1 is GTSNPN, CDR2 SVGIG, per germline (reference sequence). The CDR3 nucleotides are TGTGCCTGGACAAACAGTTTGGTTAATGAAAAACTGTTTTTT. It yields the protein CAWTNSLVNEKLFF.

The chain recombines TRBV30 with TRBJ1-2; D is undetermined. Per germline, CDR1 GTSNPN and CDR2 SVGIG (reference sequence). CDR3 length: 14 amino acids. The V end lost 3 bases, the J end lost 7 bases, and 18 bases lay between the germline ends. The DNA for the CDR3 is TGTGCCTGGAGGATGTGGGGAAGGTCTTTTGGCTACACCTTC. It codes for CAWRMWGRSFGYTF.

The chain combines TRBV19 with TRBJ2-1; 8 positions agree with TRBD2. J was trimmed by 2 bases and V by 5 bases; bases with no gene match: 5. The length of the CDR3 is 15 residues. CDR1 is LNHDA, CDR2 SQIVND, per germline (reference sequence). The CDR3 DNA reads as TGTGCCAGTAGTCCCCGGGGGGGGACCTACAATGAGCAGTTCTTC. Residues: CASSPRGGTYNEQFF.

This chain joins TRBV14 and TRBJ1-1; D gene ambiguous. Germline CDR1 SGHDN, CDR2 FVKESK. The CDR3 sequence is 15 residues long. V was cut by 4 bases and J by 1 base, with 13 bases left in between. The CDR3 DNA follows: TGTGCCAGCAGCCGGGGAAGAGCGGGGAACACTGAAGCTTTCTTT. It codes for CASSRGRAGNTEAFF. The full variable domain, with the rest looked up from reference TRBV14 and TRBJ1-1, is EAGVTQFPSHSVIEKGQTVTLRCDPISGHDNLYWYRRVMGKEIKFLLHFVKESKQDESGMPNNRFLAERTGGTYSTLKVQPAELEDSGVYFCASSRGRAGNTEAFFGQGTRLTVV.

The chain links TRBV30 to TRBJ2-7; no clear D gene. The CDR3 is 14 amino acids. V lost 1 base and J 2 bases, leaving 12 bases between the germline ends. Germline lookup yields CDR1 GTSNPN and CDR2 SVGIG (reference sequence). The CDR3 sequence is CAWSGGSMAYEQYF. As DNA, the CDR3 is TGTGCCTGGAGTGGCGGTAGCATGGCCTACGAGCAGTACTTC.

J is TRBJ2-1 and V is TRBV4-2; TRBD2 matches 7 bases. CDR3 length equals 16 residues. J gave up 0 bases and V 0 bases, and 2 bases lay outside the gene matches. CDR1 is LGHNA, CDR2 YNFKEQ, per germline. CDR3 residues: CASSQERTSSYNEQFF. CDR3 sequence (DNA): TGTGCCAGCAGCCAAGAAAGGACTAGCTCCTACAATGAGCAGTTCTTC.

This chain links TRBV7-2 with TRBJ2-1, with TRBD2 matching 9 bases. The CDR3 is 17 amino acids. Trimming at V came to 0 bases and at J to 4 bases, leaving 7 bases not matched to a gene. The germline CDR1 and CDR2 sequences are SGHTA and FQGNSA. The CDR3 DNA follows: TGTGCCAGCAGCTTAGCCCCTAGCGGGACGGGATACAATGAGCAGTTCTTC. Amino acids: CASSLAPSGTGYNEQFF. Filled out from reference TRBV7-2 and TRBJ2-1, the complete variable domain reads GAGVSQSPSNKVTEKGKDVELRCDPISGHTALYWYRQSLGQGLEFLIYFQGNSAPDKSGLPSDRFSAERTGGSVSTLTIQRTQQEDSAVYLCASSLAPSGTGYNEQFFGPGTRLTVL.

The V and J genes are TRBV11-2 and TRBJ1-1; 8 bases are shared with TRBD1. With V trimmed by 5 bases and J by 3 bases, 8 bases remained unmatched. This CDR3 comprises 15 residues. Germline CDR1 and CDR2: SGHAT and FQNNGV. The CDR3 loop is CASSRQGNLDTEAFF. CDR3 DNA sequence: TGTGCCAGCAGCCGACAGGGGAACTTGGACACTGAAGCTTTCTTT. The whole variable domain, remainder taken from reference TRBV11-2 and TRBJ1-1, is EAGVAQSPRYKIIEKRQSVAFWCNPISGHATLYWYQQILGQGPKLLIQFQNNGVVDDSQLPKDRFSAERLKGVDSTLKIQPAKLEDSAVYLCASSRQGNLDTEAFFGQGTRLTVV.

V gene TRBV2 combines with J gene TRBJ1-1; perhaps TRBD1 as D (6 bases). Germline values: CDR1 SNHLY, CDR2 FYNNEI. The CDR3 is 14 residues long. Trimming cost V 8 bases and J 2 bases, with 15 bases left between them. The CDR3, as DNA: TGTGCCAGCTCCGAGCAACAGGGAAACACTGAAGCTTTCTTT. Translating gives CASSEQQGNTEAFF.

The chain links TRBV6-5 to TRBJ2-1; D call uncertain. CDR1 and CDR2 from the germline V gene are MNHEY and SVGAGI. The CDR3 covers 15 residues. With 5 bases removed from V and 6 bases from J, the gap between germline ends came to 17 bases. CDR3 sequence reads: CASSPPRASSNEQFF. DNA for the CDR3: TGTGCCAGCAGTCCTCCTCGGGCCTCTAGCAATGAGCAGTTCTTC.

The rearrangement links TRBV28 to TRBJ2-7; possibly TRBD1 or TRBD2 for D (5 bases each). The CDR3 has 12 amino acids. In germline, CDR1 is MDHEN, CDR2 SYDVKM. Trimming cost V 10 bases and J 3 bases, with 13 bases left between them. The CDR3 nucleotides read TGTGCCACCCGGGGCTTATACTACGAGCAGTACTTC. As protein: CATRGLYYEQYF.

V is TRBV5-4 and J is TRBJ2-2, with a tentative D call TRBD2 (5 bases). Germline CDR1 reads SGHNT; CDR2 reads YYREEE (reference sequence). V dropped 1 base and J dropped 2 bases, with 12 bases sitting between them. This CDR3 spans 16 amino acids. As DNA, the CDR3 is TGTGCCAGCAGCTTGCGGATTAGCGACAACACCGGGGAGCTGTTTTTT. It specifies CASSLRISDNTGELFF.

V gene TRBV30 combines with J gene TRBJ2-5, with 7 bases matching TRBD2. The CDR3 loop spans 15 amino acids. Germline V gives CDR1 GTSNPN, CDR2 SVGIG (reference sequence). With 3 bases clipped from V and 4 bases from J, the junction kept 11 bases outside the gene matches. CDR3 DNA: TGTGCCTGGAGCGGGGTCGGGAGGTTTGGAGAGACCCAGTACTTC. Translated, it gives CAWSGVGRFGETQYF.

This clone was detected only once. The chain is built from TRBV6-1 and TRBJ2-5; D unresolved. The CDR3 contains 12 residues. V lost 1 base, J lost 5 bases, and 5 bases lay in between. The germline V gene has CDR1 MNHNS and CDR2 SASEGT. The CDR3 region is CASSEGGETQYF. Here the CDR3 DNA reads TGTGCCAGCAGTGAAGGTGGGGAGACCCAGTACTTC.

The CDR3 loop reads CATSARATEAFF. CDR3 bases: TGTGCCACCAGTGCTCGGGCCACTGAAGCTTTCTTT. The chain joins TRBV15 to TRBJ1-1; no clear D. The CDR3 length is 12 residues. V lost 6 bases to trimming and J lost 4 bases, with 9 bases between them. The germline gives CDR1 LNHNV, CDR2 YYDKDF (reference sequence).